The source of this TCR beta chain is a study of blood T cells in healthy people across ages. General study findings and limits: Getting older went along with TCR beta diversity per million T cells dropping roughly linearly.

Samples had at least 7 million PBMCs isolated from them. This clonotype has at least ten counts. Its antigen is unidentified. PCR was performed a second time for roughly 7 to 11 cycles using a sample-barcoded 5' primer and a J-beta primer mix. Via MiXCR, TCRdb re-called the 5' RACE reads, giving one row per CDR3 protein. The sample lists around 850,000 distinct CDR3 sequences; about 34% were seen once. Germline V CDR1 and CDR2: DFQATT, SNEGSKA (reference sequence). Trimming cost V 3 bases and J 3 bases, with 12 bases left between them. The CDR3 sequence is 13 residues long. The chain carries TRBV20-1 and TRBJ2-7; D is uncertain. This TCR derives from a man aged 18 to 29 in good health. Sample: blood. CDR3 sequence (DNA): TGCAGTGCTAGCTTACAAAGCCTCTACGAGCAGTACTTC. Translating it yields CSASLQSLYEQYF.